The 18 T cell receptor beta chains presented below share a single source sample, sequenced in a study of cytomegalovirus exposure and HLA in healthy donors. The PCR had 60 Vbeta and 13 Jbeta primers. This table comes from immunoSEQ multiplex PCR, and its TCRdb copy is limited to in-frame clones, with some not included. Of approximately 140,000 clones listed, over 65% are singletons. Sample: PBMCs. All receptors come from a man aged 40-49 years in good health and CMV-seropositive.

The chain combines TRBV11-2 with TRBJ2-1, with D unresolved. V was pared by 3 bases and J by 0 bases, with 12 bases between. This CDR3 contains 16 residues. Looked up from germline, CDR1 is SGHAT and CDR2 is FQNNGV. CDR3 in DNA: TGTGCCAGCAGCTTTGTTTACAGTAGCTCCTACAATGAGCAGTTCTTC. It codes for CASSFVYSSSYNEQFF.

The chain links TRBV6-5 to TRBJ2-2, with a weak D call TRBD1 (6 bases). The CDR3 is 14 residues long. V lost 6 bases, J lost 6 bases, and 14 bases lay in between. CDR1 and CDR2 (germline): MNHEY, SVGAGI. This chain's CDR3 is CASSYFRGSGELFF. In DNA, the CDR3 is TGTGCCAGCAGCTATTTCAGGGGATCCGGGGAGCTGTTTTTT.

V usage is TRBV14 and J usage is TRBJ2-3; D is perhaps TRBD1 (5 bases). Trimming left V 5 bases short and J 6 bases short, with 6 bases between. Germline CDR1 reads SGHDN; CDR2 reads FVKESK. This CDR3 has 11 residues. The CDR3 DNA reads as TGTGCCAGCAGCGCAGGGGATACGCAGTATTTT. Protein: CASSAGDTQYF. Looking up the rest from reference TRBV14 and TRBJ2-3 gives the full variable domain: EAGVTQFPSHSVIEKGQTVTLRCDPISGHDNLYWYRRVMGKEIKFLLHFVKESKQDESGMPNNRFLAERTGGTYSTLKVQPAELEDSGVYFCASSAGDTQYFGPGTRLTVL.

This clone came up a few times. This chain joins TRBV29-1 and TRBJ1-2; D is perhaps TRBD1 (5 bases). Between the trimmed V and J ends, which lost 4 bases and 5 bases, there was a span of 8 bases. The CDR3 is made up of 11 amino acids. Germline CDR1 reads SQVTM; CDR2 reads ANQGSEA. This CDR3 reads CSVVQGYGYTF. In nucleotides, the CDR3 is TGCAGCGTTGTCCAGGGATATGGCTACACCTTC.

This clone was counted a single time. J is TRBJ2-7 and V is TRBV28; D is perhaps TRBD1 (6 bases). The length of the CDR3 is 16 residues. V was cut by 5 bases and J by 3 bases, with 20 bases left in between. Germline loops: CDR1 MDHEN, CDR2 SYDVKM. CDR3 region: CASSGANGRGIYEQYF. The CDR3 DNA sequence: TGTGCCAGCAGTGGGGCGAATGGCAGGGGAATCTACGAGCAGTACTTC.

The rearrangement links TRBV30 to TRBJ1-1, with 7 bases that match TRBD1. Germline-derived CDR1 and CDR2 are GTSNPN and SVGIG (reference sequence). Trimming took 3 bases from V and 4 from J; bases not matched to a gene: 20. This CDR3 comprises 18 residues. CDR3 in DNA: TGTGCCTGGAGATTACACCCCGGGACAGTGACACGGGGCACTGAAGCTTTCTTT. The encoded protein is CAWRLHPGTVTRGTEAFF.

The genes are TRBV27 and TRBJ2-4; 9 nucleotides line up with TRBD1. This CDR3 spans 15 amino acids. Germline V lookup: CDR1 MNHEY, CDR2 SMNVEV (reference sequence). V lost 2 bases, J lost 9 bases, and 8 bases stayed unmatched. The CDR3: CASSLMGQGMFIQYF. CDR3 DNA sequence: TGTGCCAGCAGTTTAATGGGACAGGGTATGTTCATTCAGTACTTC.

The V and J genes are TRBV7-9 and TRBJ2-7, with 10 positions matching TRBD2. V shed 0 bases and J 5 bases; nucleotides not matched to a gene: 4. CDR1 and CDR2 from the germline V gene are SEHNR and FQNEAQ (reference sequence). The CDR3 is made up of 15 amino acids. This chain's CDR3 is CASSLASGRANEQYF. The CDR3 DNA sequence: TGTGCCAGCAGCTTAGCGAGCGGGAGGGCCAACGAGCAGTACTTC.

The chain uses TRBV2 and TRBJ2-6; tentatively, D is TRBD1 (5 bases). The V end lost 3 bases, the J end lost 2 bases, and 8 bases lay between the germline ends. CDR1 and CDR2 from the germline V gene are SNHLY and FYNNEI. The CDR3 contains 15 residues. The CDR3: CASSDRVAGANVLTF. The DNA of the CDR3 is TGTGCCAGCAGTGACAGGGTAGCTGGGGCCAACGTCCTGACTTTC. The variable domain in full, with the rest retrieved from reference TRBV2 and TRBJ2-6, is EPEVTQTPSHQVTQMGQEVILRCVPISNHLYFYWYRQILGQKVEFLVSFYNNEISEKSEIFDDQFSVERPDGSNFTLKIRSTKLEDSAMYFCASSDRVAGANVLTFGAGSRLTVL.

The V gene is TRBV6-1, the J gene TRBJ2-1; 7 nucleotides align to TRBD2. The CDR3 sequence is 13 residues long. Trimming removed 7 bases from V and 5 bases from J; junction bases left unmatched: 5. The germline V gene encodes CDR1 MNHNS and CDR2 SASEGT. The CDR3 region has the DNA TGTGCCAGCAAAGGGGAGGGAAACAATGAGCAGTTCTTC. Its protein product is CASKGEGNNEQFF.

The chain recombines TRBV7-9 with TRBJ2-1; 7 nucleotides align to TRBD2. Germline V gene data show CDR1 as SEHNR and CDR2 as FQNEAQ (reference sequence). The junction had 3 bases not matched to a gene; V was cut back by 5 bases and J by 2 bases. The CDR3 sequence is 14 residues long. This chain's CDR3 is CASSKRETYNEQFF. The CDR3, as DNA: TGTGCCAGCAGCAAGCGGGAAACCTACAATGAGCAGTTCTTC.

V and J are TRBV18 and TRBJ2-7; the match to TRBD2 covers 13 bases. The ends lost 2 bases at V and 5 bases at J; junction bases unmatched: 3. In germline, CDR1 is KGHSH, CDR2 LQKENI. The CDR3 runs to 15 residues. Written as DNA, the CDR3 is TGTGCCAGCTCACCAGGACTAGCGGGAGACCACGAGCAGTACTTC. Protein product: CASSPGLAGDHEQYF.

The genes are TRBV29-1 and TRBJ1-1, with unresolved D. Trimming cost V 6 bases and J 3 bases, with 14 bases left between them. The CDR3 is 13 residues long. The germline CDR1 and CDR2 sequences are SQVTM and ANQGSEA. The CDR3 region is CSVKRQPDTEAFF. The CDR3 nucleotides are TGCAGCGTGAAACGACAACCGGACACTGAAGCTTTCTTT.

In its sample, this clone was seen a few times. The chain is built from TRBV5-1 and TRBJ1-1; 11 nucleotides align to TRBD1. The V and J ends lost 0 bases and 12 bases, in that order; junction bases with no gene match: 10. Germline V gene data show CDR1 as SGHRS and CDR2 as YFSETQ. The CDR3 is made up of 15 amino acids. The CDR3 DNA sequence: TGCGCCAGCAGCTTGGACCGGCGGGACAGGGGGTTAACTTTCTTT. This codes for CASSLDRRDRGLTFF.

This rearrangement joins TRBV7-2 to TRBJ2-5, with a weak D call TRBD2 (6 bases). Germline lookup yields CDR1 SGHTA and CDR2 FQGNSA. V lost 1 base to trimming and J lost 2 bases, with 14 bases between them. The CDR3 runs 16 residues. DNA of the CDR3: TGTGCCAGCAGCTTAGGTCCTAGCCGGGGGCAAGAGACCCAGTACTTC. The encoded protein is CASSLGPSRGQETQYF. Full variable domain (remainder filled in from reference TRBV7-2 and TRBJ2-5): GAGVSQSPSNKVTEKGKDVELRCDPISGHTALYWYRQSLGQGLEFLIYFQGNSAPDKSGLPSDRFSAERTGGSVSTLTIQRTQQEDSAVYLCASSLGPSRGQETQYFGPGTRLLVL.

CDR3 sequence (DNA): TGTGCCAGCTCACCCTCCGTGGACAGGGACTCCTACGAGCAGTACTTC. Encoded protein: CASSPSVDRDSYEQYF. The V call is TRBV18, the J call TRBJ2-7; the match to TRBD1 covers 8 bases. CDR1 and CDR2 (germline): KGHSH, LQKENI. The ends lost 3 bases at V and 0 bases at J; junction bases unmatched: 7. The CDR3 is 16 amino acids.

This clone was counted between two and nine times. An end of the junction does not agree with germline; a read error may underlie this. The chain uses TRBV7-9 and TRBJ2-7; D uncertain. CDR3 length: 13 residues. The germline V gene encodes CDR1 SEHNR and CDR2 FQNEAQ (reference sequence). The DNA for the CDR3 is TGTTCCAGCAGCTTAGTGACTGGTTACGAGCAGTACTTC. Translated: CSSSLVTGYEQYF. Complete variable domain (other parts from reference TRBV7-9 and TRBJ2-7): DTGVSQNPRHKITKRGQNVTFRCDPISEHNRLYWYRQTLGQGPEFLTYFQNEAQLEKSRLLSDRFSAERPKGSFSTLEIQRTEQGDSAMYLCSSSLVTGYEQYFGPGTRLTVT.

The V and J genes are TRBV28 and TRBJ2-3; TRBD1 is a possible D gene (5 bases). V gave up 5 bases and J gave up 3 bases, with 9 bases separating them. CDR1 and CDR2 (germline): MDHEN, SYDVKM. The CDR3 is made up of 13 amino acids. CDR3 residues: CASSPTGTDTQYF. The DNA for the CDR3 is TGTGCCAGCAGTCCTACAGGAACAGATACGCAGTATTTT.